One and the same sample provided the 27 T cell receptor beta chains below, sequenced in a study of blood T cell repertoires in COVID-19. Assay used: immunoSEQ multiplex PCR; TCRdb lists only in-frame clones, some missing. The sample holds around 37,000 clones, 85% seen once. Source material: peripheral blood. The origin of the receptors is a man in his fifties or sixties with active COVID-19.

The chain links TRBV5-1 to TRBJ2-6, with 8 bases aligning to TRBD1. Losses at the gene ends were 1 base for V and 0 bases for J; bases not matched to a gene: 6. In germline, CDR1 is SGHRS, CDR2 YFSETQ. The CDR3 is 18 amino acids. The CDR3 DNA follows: TGCGCCAGCAGCTTGCAACTGGACAGGGCCTCTGGGGCCAACGTCCTGACTTTC. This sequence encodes CASSLQLDRASGANVLTF.

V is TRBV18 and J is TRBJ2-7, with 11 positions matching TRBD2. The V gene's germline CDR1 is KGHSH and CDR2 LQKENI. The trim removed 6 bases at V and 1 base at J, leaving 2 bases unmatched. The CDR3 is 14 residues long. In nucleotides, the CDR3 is TGTGCCAGCTCCGGGACTAGCGGATCCTACGAGCAGTACTTC. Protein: CASSGTSGSYEQYF.

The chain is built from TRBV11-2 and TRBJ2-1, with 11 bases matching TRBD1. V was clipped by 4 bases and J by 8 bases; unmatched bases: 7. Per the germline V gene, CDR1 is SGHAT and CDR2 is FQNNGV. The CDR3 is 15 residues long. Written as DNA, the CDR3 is TGTGCCAGCAGCTCGGGACAGGGGGGATCCCATGAGCAGTTCTTC. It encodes CASSSGQGGSHEQFF. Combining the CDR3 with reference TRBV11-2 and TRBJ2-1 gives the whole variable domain EAGVAQSPRYKIIEKRQSVAFWCNPISGHATLYWYQQILGQGPKLLIQFQNNGVVDDSQLPKDRFSAERLKGVDSTLKIQPAKLEDSAVYLCASSSGQGGSHEQFFGPGTRLTVL.

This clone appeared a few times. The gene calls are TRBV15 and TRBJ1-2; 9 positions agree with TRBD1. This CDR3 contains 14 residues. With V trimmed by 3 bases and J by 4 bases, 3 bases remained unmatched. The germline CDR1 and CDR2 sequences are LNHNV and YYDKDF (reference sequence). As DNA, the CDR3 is TGTGCCACCAGCAGGACAGGGGGTAGCTATGGCTACACCTTC. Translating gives CATSRTGGSYGYTF.

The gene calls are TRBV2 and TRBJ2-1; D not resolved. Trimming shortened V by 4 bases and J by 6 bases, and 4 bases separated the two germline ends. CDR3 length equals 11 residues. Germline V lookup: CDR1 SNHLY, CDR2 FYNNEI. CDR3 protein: CASSAFNEQFF. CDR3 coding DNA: TGTGCCAGCAGTGCGTTCAATGAGCAGTTCTTC.

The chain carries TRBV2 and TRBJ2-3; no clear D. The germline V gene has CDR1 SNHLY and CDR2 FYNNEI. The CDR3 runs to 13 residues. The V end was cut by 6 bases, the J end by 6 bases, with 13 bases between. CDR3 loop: CASSPESRDTQYF. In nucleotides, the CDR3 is TGTGCCAGCAGCCCCGAGTCCCGGGATACGCAGTATTTT.

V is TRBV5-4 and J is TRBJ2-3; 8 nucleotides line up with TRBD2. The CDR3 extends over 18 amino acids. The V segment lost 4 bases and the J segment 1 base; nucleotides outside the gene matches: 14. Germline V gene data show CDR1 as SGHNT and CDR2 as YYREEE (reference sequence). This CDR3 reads CASSRPPGTRVGTDTQYF. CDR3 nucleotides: TGTGCCAGCAGCAGGCCCCCGGGGACTAGGGTGGGCACAGATACGCAGTATTTT.

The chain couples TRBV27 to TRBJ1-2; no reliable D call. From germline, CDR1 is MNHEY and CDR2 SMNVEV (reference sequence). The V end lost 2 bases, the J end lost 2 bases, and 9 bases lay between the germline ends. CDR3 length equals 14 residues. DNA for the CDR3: TGTGCCAGCAGTTTAAGTCCGGTAAACTATGGCTACACCTTC. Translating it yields CASSLSPVNYGYTF.

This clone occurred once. CDR3 protein: CASSLGGLAGPSTDTQYF. The CDR3 nucleotides are TGTGCCAGCAGCTTGGGTGGACTAGCGGGGCCGAGCACAGATACGCAGTATTTT. The chain is built from TRBV5-4 and TRBJ2-3, with TRBD2 identical over 12 bases. The CDR3 spans 18 residues. V shed 0 bases, J shed 0 bases, and the junction held 5 bases outside the gene matches. Germline V gene lookup returns CDR1 SGHNT and CDR2 YYREEE (reference sequence).

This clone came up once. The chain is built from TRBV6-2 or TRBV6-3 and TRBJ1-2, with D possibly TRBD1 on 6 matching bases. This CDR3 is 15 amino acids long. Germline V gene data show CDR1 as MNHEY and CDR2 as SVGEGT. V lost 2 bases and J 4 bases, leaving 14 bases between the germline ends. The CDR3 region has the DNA TGTGCCAGCAGTTACCCTCCGGGACAAAGCTATGGCTACACCTTC. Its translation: CASSYPPGQSYGYTF.

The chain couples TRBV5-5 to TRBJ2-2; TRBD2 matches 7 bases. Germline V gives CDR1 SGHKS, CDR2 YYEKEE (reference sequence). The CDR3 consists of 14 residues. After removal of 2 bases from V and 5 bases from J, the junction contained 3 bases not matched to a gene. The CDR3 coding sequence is TGTGCCAGCAGCTTCATCGGGGGGACCGGGGAGCTGTTTTTT. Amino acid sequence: CASSFIGGTGELFF.

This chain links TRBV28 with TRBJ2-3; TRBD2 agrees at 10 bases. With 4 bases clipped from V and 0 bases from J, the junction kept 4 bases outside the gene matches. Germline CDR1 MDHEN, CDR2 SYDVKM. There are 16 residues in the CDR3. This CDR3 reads CASSSLAGVSTDTQYF. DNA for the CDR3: TGTGCCAGCAGTTCCCTAGCGGGGGTTAGCACAGATACGCAGTATTTT.

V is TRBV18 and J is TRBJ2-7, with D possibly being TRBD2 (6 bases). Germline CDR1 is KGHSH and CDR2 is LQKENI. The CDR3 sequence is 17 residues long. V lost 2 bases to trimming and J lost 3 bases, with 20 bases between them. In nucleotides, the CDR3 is TGTGCCAGCTCACCAAATAGCGGAGGCCCTAACTACTACGAGCAGTACTTC. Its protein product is CASSPNSGGPNYYEQYF.

CDR3 residues: CASSPLLGSGGLSLTDTQYF. The DNA for the CDR3 is TGTGCCAGCAGTCCGCTTTTGGGTAGCGGGGGCTTGAGCCTCACAGATACGCAGTATTTT. The J gene is TRBJ2-3, the V gene TRBV27; 9 bases agree with TRBD2. Germline V lookup: CDR1 MNHEY, CDR2 SMNVEV (reference sequence). The CDR3 has 20 amino acids. The trim removed 5 bases at V and 2 bases at J, leaving 20 bases unmatched.

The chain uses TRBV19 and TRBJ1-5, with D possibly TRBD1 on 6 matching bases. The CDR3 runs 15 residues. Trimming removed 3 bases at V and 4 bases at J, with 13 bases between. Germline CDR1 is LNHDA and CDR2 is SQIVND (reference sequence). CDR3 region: CASSIPGAVNQPQHF. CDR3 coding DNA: TGTGCCAGTAGTATCCCAGGGGCGGTTAATCAGCCCCAGCATTTT.

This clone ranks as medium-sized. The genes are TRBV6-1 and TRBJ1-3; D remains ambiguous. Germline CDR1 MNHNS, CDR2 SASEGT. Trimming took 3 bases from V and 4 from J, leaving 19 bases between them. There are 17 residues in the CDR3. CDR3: CASSEEDPWVRGNTIYF. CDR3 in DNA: TGTGCCAGCAGTGAGGAGGATCCGTGGGTGCGCGGAAACACCATATATTTT.

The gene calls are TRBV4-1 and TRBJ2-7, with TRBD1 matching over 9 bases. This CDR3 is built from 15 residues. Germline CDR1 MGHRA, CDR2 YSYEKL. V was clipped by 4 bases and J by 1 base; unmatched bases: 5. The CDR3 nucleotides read TGCGCCAGCAGCCCCCGGGACAGGGCATCCTACGAGCAGTACTTC. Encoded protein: CASSPRDRASYEQYF.

CDR3 coding DNA: TGTGCCAGCAGCGTAGCCGGGGGGCAAGAGACCCAGTACTTC. This codes for CASSVAGGQETQYF. The chain couples TRBV9 to TRBJ2-5; TRBD2 matches 7 bases. This CDR3 comprises 14 residues. V shed 0 bases, J shed 2 bases, and the junction held 1 base outside the gene matches. The germline V gene encodes CDR1 SGDLS and CDR2 YYNGEE.

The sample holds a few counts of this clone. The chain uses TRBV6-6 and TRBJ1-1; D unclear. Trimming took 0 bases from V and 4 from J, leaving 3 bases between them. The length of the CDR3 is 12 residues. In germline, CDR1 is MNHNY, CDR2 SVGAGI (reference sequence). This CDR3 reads CASSYSLTEAFF. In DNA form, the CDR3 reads TGTGCCAGCAGTTACTCTCTCACTGAAGCTTTCTTT.

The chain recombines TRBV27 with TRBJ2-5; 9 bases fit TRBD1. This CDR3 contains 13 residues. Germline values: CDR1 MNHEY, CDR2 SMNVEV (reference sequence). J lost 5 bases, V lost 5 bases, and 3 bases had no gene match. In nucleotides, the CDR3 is TGTGCCAGCAGTACGACAGGGGGGGAGACCCAGTACTTC. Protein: CASSTTGGETQYF.

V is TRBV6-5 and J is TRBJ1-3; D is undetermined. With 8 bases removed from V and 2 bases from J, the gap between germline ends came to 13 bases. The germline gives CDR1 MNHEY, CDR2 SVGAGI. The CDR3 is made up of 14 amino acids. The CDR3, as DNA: TGTGCCAGCGGCCCTTCCTTGGCTGGAAACACCATATATTTT. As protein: CASGPSLAGNTIYF.

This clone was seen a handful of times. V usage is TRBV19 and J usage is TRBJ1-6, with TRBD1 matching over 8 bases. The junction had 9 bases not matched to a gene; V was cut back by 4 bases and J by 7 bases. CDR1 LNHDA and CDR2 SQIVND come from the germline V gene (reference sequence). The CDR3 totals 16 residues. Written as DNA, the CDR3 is TGTGCCAGTAGTACCCGGACAGGGCGTGACAATTCACCCCTCCACTTT. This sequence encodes CASSTRTGRDNSPLHF. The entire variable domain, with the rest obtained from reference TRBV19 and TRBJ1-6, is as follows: DGGITQSPKYLFRKEGQNVTLSCEQNLNHDAMYWYRQDPGQGLRLIYYSQIVNDFQKGDIAEGYSVSREKKESFPLTVTSAQKNPTAFYLCASSTRTGRDNSPLHFGNGTRLTVT.

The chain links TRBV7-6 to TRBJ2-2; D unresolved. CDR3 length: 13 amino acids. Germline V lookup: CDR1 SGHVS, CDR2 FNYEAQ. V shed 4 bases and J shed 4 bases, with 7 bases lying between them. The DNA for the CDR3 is TGTGCCAGCAGCTCAGGTCCCACCGGGGAGCTGTTTTTT. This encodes CASSSGPTGELFF.

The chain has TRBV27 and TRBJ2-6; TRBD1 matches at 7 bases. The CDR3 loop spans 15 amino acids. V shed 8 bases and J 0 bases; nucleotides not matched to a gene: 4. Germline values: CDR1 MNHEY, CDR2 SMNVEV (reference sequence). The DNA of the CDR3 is TGTGCCAGCTCGACAGGGATCTCTGGGGCCAACGTCCTGACTTTC. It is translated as CASSTGISGANVLTF.

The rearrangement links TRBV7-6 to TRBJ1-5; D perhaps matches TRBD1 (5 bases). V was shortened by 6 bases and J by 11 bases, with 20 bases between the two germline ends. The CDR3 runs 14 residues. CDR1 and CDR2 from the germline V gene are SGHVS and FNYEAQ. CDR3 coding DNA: TGTGCCAGCAGTCACACAGGACCCCTCATGGCCCAGCATTTT. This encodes CASSHTGPLMAQHF.

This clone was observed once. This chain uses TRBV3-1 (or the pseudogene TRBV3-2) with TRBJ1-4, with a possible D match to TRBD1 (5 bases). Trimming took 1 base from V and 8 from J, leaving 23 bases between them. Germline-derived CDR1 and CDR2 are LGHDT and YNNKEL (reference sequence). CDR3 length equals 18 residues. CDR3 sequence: CASSQGLDIIYDGEKLFF. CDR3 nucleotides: TGTGCCAGCAGCCAAGGGCTGGACATCATCTACGACGGCGAAAAACTGTTTTTT.

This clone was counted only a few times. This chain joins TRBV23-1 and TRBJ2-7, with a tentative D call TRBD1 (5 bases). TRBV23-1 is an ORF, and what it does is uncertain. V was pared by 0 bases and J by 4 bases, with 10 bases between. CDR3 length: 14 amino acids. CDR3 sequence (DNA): TGCGCCAGCAGTCAATCCCAGGGAAGATACGAGCAGTACTTC. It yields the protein CASSQSQGRYEQYF.